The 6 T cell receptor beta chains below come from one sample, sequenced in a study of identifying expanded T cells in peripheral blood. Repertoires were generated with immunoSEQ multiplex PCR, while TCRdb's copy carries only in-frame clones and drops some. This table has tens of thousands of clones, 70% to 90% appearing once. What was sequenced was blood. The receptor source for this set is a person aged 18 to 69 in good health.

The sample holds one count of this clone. The CDR3 nucleotides are TGTGCCAGCAGCTCGGCGGGGGTGGGCGAGCAGTACTTC. Its protein is CASSSAGVGEQYF. The V gene is TRBV7-2, the J gene TRBJ2-7; 7 bases are a match to TRBD2. The ends lost 4 bases at V and 6 bases at J; junction bases unmatched: 6. The CDR3 contains 13 residues. The germline V gene has CDR1 SGHTA and CDR2 FQGNSA.

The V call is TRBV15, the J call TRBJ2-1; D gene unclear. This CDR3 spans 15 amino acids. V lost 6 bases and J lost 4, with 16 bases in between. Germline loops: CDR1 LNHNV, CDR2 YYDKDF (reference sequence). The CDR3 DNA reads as TGTGCCACCAGTTCTGGACCCCTGGAATACAATGAGCAGTTCTTC. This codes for CATSSGPLEYNEQFF. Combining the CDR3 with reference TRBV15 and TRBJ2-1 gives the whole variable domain DAMVIQNPRYQVTQFGKPVTLSCSQTLNHNVMYWYQQKSSQAPKLLFHYYDKDFNNEADTPDNFQSRRPNTSFCFLDIRSPGLGDTAMYLCATSSGPLEYNEQFFGPGTRLTVL.

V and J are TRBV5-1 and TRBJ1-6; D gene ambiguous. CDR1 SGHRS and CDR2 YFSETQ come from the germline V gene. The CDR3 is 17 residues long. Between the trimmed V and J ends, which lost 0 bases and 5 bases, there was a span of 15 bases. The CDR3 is CASSLDAYAQNNSPLHF. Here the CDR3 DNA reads TGCGCCAGCAGCTTGGACGCGTATGCGCAAAATAATTCACCCCTCCACTTT.

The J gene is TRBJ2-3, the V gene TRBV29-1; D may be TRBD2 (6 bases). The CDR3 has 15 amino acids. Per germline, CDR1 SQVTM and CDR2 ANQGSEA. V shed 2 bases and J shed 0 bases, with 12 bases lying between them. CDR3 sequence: CSVEQAGTSTDTQYF. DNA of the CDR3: TGCAGCGTTGAACAGGCAGGGACTAGCACAGATACGCAGTATTTT.

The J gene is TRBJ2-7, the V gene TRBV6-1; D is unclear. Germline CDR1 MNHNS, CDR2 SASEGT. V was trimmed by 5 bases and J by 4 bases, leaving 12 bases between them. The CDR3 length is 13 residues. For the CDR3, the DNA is TGTGCCAGCAGTTCTAAGACGGCTTACGAGCAGTACTTC. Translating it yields CASSSKTAYEQYF.

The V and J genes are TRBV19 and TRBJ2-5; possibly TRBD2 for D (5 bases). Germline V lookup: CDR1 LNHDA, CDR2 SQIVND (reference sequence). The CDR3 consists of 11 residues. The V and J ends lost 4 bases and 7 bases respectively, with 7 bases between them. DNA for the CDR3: TGTGCCAGTAGTACAGAGGGGACCCAGTACTTC. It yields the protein CASSTEGTQYF. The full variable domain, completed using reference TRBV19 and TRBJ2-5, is DGGITQSPKYLFRKEGQNVTLSCEQNLNHDAMYWYRQDPGQGLRLIYYSQIVNDFQKGDIAEGYSVSREKKESFPLTVTSAQKNPTAFYLCASSTEGTQYFGPGTRLLVL.